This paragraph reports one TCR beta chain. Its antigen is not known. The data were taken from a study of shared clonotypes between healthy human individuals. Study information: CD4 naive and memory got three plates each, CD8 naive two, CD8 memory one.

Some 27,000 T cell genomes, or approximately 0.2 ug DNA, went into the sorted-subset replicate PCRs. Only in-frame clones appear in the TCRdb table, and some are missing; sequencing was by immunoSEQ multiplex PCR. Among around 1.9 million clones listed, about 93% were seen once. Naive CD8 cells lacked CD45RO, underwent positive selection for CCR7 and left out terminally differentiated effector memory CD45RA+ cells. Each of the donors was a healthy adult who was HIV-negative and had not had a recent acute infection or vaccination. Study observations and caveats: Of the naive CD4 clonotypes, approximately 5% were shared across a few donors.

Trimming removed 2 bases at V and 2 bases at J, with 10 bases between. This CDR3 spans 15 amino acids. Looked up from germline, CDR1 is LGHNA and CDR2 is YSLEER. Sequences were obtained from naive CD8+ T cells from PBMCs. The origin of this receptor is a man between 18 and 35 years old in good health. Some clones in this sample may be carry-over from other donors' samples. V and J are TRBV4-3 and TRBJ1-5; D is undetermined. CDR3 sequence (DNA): TGCGCCAGCAGCCAACTATTGCATGGCAATCAGCCCCAGCATTTT. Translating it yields CASSQLLHGNQPQHF.